This T cell receptor (beta chain) was captured by sequencing in a study of cytomegalovirus exposure and HLA in healthy donors. General study points: Cytomegalovirus-associated TCR beta chains were listed, numbering some 150. Rarity held for most TCR sequences, but there were some public TCRs that occurred in many donors. An apparent linkage of common viral pathogens to several of the most significant clusters emerged in a later analysis.

Donors likely had unrecorded immune exposures despite being nominally healthy when sampled. Remarks on this clone: Antigen specificity is unknown.

Primers: 60 Vbeta forward and 13 Jbeta reverse. Repertoires were generated with immunoSEQ multiplex PCR, while TCRdb's copy carries only in-frame clones and drops some. The sample consists of roughly 190,000 clones, around 87% of them appearing once. The CDR3 contains 15 residues. The germline CDR1 and CDR2 sequences are MGHRA and YSYEKL. Trimming took off 4 bases at V and 9 bases at J, with 22 bases between the two ends. The chain links TRBV4-1 to TRBJ2-7; D might be TRBD1 (6 bases). The sequencing sample was made of PBMCs. This receptor was taken from a woman in her late teens or twenties in good health and CMV-seronegative. The CDR3 loop is CASSPPGRGLSRQYF. In DNA, the CDR3 is TGCGCCAGCAGCCCCCCTGGCAGGGGCCTCTCCCGGCAGTACTTC.